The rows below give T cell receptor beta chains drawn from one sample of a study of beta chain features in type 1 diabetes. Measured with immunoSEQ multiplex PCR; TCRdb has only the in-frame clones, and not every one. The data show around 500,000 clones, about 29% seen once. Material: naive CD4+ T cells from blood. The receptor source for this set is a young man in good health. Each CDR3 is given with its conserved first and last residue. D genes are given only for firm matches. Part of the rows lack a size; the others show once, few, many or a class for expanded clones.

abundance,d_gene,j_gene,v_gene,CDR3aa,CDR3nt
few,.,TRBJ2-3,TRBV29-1,CSAFSGSTDTQYF,TGCAGCGCGTTCAGCGGGAGCACAGATACGCAGTATTTT
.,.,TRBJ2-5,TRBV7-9,CASSLGLGETQYF,TGTGCCAGCAGCTTAGGTTTGGGAGAGACCCAGTACTTC
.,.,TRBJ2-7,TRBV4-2,CASSPGREDEQYF,TGTGCCAGCAGCCCCGGAAGGGAGGACGAGCAGTACTTC
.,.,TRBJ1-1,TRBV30,CAWCDGAEAFF,TGTGCCTGGTGTGACGGGGCTGAAGCTTTCTTT
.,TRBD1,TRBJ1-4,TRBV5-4,CASSFRQGGEKLFF,TGTGCCAGCAGCTTCCGGCAGGGGGGTGAAAAACTGTTTTTT
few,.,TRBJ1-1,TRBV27,CASSLAAGRNTEAFF,TGTGCCAGCAGTTTAGCGGCAGGCCGCAACACTGAAGCTTTCTTT
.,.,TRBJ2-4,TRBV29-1,CSASHAENIQYF,TGCAGCGCGTCCCACGCGGAAAACATTCAGTACTTC
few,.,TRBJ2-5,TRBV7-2,CASSSQSAKETQYF,TGTGCCAGCAGCTCCCAGAGCGCCAAAGAGACCCAGTACTTC
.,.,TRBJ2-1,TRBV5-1,CASSLATSYNEQFF,TGCGCCAGCAGCTTGGCCACTAGCTACAATGAGCAGTTCTTC
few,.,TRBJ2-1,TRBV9,CASSVASLRGNEQFF,TGTGCCAGCAGCGTAGCTTCCCTCAGGGGCAATGAGCAGTTCTTC
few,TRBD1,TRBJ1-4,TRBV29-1,CSVHDRETNEKLFF,TGCAGCGTTCACGACAGGGAGACTAATGAAAAACTGTTTTTT
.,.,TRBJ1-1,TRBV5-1,CASSLVPLNTEAFF,TGCGCCAGCAGCTTGGTCCCCTTGAACACTGAAGCTTTCTTT
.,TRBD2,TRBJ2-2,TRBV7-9,CASSLAGGPTGELFF,TGTGCCAGCAGCTTAGCGGGAGGGCCCACCGGGGAGCTGTTTTTT
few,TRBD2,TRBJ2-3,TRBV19,CASSRTSGTTDTQYF,TGTGCCAGTAGTCGGACTAGCGGGACGACAGATACGCAGTATTTT
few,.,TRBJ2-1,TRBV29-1,CSVGGGSSYNEQFF,TGCAGCGTTGGAGGGGGAAGCTCCTACAATGAGCAGTTCTTC
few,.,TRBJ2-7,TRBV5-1,CASSLTGLKWEQYF,TGCGCCAGCAGCTTGACGGGCCTGAAGTGGGAGCAGTACTTC
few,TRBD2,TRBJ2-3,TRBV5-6,CASSLRLAGRTDTQYF,TGTGCCAGCAGCTTGCGACTAGCGGGCCGCACAGATACGCAGTATTTT
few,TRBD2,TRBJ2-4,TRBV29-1,CSARGGATNIQYF,TGCAGCGCCCGGGGGGGGGCTACAAACATTCAGTACTTC
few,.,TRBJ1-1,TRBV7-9,CASSLPISGSTFF,TGTGCCAGCAGTTTACCCATCTCCGGGTCGACTTTCTTT
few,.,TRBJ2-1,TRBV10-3,CAITRTAPSSYNEQFF,TGTGCCATCACTCGTACGGCGCCGAGCTCCTACAATGAGCAGTTCTTC
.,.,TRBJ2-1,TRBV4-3,CASSQDSRRREQFF,TGCGCCAGCAGCCAAGATTCGAGGCGGCGGGAGCAGTTCTTC
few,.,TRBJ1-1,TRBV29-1,CSVVDTWGPEAFF,TGCAGCGTTGTCGACACCTGGGGACCTGAAGCTTTCTTT
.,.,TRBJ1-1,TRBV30,CAWSRIQDNTEAFF,TGTGCCTGGAGTAGGATACAGGACAACACTGAAGCTTTCTTT
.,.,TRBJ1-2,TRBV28,CASSSTTWTHF,TGTGCCAGCAGTTCCACCACCTGGACCCATTTC
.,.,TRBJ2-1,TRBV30,CAWSVGTGSYNEQFF,TGTGCCTGGAGTGTTGGAACGGGATCCTACAATGAGCAGTTCTTC
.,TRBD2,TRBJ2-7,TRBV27,CASSLSLAGGYEQYF,TGTGCCAGCAGTTTGTCCCTAGCGGGAGGCTACGAGCAGTACTTC
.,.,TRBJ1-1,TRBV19,CASSPRTNTEAFF,TGTGCCAGTAGTCCTAGGACGAACACTGAAGCTTTCTTT
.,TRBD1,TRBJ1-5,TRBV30,CAWRNGQGPQPQHF,TGTGCCTGGAGGAATGGACAGGGACCTCAGCCCCAGCATTTT
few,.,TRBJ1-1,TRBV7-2,CASSSLRRLGNTEAFF,TGTGCCAGCAGCTCCCTCCGGAGACTGGGGAACACTGAAGCTTTCTTT
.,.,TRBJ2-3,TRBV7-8,CASSYNTDTQYF,TGTGCCAGCAGCTATAACACAGATACGCAGTATTTT
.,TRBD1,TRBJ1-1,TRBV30,CAWSLDRMNTEAFF,TGTGCCTGGAGCCTGGACAGGATGAACACTGAAGCTTTCTTT
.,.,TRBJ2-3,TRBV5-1,CASSLDPAGTDTQYF,TGCGCCAGCAGCCTGGACCCAGCAGGAACAGATACGCAGTATTTT
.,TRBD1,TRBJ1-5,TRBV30,CAWSVRGTGGIVGSNQPQHF,TGTGCCTGGAGTGTACGGGGGACAGGGGGCATTGTCGGTAGCAATCAGCCCCAGCATTTT
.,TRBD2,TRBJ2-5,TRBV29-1,CSVEEAPSGGVDF,TGCAGCGTTGAAGAGGCCCCTAGCGGAGGAGTCGACTTC
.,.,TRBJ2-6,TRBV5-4,CASSLDSSGANVLTF,TGTGCCAGCAGCTTGGACAGCTCTGGGGCCAACGTCCTGACTTTC
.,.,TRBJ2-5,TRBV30,CAWSVRVIETQYF,TGTGCCTGGAGTGTACGGGTGATCGAGACCCAGTACTTC
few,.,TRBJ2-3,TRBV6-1,CASLGPGTDTQYF,TGTGCCAGCTTAGGACCGGGCACAGATACGCAGTATTTT
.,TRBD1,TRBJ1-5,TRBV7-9,CASSPTGESNQPQHF,TGTGCCAGCAGCCCTACAGGGGAGAGCAATCAGCCCCAGCATTTT
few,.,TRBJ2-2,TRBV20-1,CSASGPGELFF,TGCAGTGCTAGCGGGCCCGGGGAGCTGTTTTTT
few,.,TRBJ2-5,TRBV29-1,CSVGAGERETQYF,TGCAGCGTTGGGGCAGGGGAGAGGGAGACCCAGTACTTC
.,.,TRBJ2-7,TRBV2,CASSEAISWTRAAKQYF,TGTGCCAGCAGTGAGGCAATTTCTTGGACACGGGCCGCCAAGCAGTACTTC
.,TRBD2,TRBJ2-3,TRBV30,CAWSATRTSGSTDTQYF,TGTGCCTGGAGTGCTACTCGGACTAGCGGGAGCACAGATACGCAGTATTTT
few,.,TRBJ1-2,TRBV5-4,CASSPEDGRVYGYTF,TGTGCCAGCAGCCCAGAGGACGGGCGAGTCTATGGCTACACCTTC
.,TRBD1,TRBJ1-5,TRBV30,CAWDRGYRQPQHF,TGTGCCTGGGACAGGGGTTATCGTCAGCCCCAGCATTTT
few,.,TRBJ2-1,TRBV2,CASSENNEQFF,TGTGCCAGCAGTGAAAACAATGAGCAGTTCTTC
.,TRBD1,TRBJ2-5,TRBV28,CASSLHRQGTSETQYF,TGTGCCAGCAGTTTACATCGACAGGGGACCAGCGAGACCCAGTACTTC
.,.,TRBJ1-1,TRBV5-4,CASSLRPNTEAFF,TGTGCCAGCAGCTTGCGGCCGAACACTGAAGCTTTCTTT